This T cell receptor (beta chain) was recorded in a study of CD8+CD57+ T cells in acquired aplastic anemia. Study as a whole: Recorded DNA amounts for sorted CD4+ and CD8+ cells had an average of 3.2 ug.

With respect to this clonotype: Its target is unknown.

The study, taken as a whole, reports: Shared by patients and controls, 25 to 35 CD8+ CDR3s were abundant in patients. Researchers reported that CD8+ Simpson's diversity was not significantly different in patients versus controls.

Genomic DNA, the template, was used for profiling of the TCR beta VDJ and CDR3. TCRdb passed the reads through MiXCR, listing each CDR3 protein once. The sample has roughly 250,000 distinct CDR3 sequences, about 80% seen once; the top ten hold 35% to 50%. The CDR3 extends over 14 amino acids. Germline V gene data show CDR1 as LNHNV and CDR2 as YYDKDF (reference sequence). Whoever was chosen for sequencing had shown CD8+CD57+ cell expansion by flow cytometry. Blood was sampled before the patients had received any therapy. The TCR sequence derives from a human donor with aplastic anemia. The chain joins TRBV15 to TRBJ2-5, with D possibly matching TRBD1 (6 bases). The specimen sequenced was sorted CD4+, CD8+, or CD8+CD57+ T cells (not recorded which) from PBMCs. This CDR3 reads CAGLRGRDQETQYF. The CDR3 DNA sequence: TGTGCGGGGCTCAGGGGCCGTGACCAAGAGACCCAGTACTTC. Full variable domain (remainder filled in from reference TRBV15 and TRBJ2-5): DAMVIQNPRYQVTQFGKPVTLSCSQTLNHNVMYWYQQKSSQAPKLLFHYYDKDFNNEADTPDNFQSRRPNTSFCFLDIRSPGLGDTAMYLCAGLRGRDQETQYFGPGTRLLVL.